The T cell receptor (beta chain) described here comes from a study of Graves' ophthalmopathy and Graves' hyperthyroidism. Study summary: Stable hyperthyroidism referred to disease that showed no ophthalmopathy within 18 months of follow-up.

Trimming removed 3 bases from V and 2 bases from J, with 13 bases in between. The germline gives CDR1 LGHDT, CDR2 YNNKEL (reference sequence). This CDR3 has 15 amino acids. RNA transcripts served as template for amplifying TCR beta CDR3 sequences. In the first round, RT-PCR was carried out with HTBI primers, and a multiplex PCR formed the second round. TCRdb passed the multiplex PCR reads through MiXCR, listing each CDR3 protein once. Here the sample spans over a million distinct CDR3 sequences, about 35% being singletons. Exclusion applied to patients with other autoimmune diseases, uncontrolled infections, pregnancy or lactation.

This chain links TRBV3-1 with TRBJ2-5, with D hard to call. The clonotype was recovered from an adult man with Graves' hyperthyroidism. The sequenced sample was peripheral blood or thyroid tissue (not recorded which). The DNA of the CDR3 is TGTGCCAGCAGCCAGCTTAACAGATCGCAAGAGACCCAGTACTTC. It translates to CASSQLNRSQETQYF.